The present TCR beta chain was sequenced within a study of blood T cell repertoires in COVID-19. The overall study: There were acute and convalescent COVID-19 samples, and they came from the United States, Italy and Spain. PBMCs, B-cell-depleted T cells, or T cells were the source of the cDNA or gDNA that made up the material.

In the original workflow: Using reference gene primer amplification, nucleated cell counts were estimated. The table came from immunoSEQ multiplex PCR; TCRdb's copy has only in-frame clones and leaves some out. Clonal size and the V and J genes are those of that table, whereas D and trimming came from the DNA. The sample shows 150,000 to 200,000 clones, approximately 80% of them seen only once. Membership in each cohort depended on participant-reported clinical history. The receptor was isolated from a woman aged 50 to 65 who had recovered from COVID-19. Sequences were obtained from PBMCs or T cells enriched from blood (not recorded which).

CDR3 DNA: TGTGCCAGCAGTCCGGTGGGGCAGGGGGGCAATGAGCAGTTCTTC. Protein sequence: CASSPVGQGGNEQFF. The genes are TRBV28 and TRBJ2-1; D possibly corresponds to TRBD1 (7 bases). Germline-derived CDR1 and CDR2 are MDHEN and SYDVKM. The V and J ends lost 5 bases and 6 bases respectively, with 17 bases between them. The CDR3 covers 15 residues.